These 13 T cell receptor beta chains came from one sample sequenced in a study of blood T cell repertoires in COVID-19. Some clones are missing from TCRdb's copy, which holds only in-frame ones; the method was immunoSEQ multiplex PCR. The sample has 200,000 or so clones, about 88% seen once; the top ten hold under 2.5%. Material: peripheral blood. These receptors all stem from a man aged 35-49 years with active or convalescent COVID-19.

The CDR3 nucleotides read TGTGCCAGCAGCCTGAGGAGGGAAGGTGAAGCTTTCTTT. This sequence encodes CASSLRREGEAFF. The J gene is TRBJ1-1, the V gene TRBV5-4; D unresolved. Germline CDR1 and CDR2: SGHNT and YYREEE (reference sequence). This CDR3 has 13 residues. Trimming shortened V by 4 bases and J by 7 bases, and 14 bases separated the two germline ends. Using reference TRBV5-4 and TRBJ1-1 for the parts outside the CDR3, the full variable domain is ETGVTQSPTHLIKTRGQQVTLRCSSQSGHNTVSWYQQALGQGPQFIFQYYREEENGRGNFPPRFSGLQFPNYSSELNVNALELDDSALYLCASSLRREGEAFFGQGTRLTVV.

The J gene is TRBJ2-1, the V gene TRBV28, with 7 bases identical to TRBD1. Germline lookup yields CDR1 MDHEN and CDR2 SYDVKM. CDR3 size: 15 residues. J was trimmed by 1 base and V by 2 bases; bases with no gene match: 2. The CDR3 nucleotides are TGTGCCAGCAGTTTAGGGGACAGATCCTACAATGAGCAGTTCTTC. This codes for CASSLGDRSYNEQFF.

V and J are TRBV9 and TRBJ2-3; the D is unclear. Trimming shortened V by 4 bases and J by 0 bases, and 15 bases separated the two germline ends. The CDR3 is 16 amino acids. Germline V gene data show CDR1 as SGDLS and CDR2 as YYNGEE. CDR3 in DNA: TGTGCCAGCAGCCCACATATCAGGTCTAGCACAGATACGCAGTATTTT. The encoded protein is CASSPHIRSSTDTQYF. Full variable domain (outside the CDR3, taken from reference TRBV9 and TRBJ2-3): DSGVTQTPKHLITATGQRVTLRCSPRSGDLSVYWYQQSLDQGLQFLIQYYNGEERAKGNILERFSAQQFPDLHSELNLSSLELGDSALYFCASSPHIRSSTDTQYFGPGTRLTVL.

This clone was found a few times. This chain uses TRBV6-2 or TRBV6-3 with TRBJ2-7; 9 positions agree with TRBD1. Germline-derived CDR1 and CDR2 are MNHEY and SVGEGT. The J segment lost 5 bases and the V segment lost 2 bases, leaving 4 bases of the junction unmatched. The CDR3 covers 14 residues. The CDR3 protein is CASSYGTGRDEQYF. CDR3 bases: TGTGCCAGCAGTTACGGGACAGGGCGCGACGAGCAGTACTTC.

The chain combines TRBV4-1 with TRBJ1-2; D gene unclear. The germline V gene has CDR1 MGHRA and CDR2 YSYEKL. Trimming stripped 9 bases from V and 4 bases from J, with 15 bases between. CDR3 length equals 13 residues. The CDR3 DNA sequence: TGCGCCAGTAGGAACTCTGGGCTCTATGGCTACACCTTC. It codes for CASRNSGLYGYTF.

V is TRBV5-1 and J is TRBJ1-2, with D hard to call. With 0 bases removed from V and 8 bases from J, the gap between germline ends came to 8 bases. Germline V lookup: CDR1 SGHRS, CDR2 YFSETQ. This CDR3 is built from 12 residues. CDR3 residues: CASSLGLEGYTF. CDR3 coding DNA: TGCGCCAGCAGCTTGGGACTGGAGGGCTACACCTTC.

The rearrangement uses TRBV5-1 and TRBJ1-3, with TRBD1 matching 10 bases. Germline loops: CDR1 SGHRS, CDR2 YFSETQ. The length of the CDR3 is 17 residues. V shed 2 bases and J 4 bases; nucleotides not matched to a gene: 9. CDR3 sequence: CASSFLPGQGVGNTIYF. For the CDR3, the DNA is TGCGCCAGCAGCTTCCTCCCCGGACAGGGGGTAGGAAACACCATATATTTT.

The CDR3 coding sequence is TGTGCCAGCAGCCCCGGGGTAGCCAAGGCCCCTAACTATGGCTACACCTTC. This gives the protein CASSPGVAKAPNYGYTF. V usage is TRBV5-4 and J usage is TRBJ1-2; D call uncertain. V was pared by 4 bases and J by 0 bases, with 19 bases between. CDR1 and CDR2 from the germline V gene are SGHNT and YYREEE (reference sequence). This CDR3 region has 17 residues.

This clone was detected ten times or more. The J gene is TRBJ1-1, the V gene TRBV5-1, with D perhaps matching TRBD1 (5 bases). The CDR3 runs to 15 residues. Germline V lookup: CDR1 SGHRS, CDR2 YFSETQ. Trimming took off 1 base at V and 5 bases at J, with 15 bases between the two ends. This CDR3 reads CASSLRGEEGTEAFF. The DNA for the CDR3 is TGCGCCAGCAGCTTGCGCGGGGAGGAGGGGACTGAAGCTTTCTTT. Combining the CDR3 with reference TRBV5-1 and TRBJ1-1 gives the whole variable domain KAGVTQTPRYLIKTRGQQVTLSCSPISGHRSVSWYQQTPGQGLQFLFEYFSETQRNKGNFPGRFSGRQFSNSRSEMNVSTLELGDSALYLCASSLRGEEGTEAFFGQGTRLTVV.

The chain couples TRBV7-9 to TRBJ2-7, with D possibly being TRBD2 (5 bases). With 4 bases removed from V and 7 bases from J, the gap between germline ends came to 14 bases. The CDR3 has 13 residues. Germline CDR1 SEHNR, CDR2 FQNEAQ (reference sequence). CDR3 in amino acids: CASSSPEAWEQYF. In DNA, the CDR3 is TGTGCCAGCAGCTCCCCGGAGGCGTGGGAGCAGTACTTC.

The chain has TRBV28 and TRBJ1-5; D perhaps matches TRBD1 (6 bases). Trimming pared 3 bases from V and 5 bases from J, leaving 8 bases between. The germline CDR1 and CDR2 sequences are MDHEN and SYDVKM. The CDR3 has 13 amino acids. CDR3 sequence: CASSFDRYQPQHF. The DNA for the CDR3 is TGTGCCAGCAGTTTTGACAGGTATCAGCCCCAGCATTTT.

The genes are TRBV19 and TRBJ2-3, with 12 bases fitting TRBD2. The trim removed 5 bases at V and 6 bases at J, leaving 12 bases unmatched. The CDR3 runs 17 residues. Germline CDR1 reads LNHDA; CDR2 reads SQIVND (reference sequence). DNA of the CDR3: TGTGCCAGTAGTTTCACCCTAGCGGGAGGGATGGTCGATACGCAGTATTTT. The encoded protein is CASSFTLAGGMVDTQYF.

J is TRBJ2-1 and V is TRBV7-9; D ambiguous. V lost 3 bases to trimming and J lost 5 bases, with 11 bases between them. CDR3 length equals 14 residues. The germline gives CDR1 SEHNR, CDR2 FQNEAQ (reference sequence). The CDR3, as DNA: TGTGCCAGCAGCTTGCTCTCGCAGAACAATGAGCAGTTCTTC. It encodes CASSLLSQNNEQFF.